Following are 22 T cell receptor beta chains from one sample sequenced in a study of blood T cell repertoires in COVID-19. TCRdb's copy holds only in-frame clones and misses some; the assay was immunoSEQ multiplex PCR. The data contain roughly 280,000 clones, more than 75% of them singletons. Sequencing was done on a sample of peripheral blood. The receptors originated from a woman aged 55-69 years with COVID-19, enrolled during active disease.

This sequence joins TRBV7-2 and TRBJ1-1; weak D call: TRBD1 (6 bases). The CDR3 is 14 residues long. V lost 1 base, J lost 6 bases, and 12 bases lay in between. Germline V gene lookup returns CDR1 SGHTA and CDR2 FQGNSA. CDR3 coding DNA: TGTGCCAGCAGCTTAGACAGGGCGTCGTCTGAAGCTTTCTTT. Protein sequence: CASSLDRASSEAFF.

The rearrangement links TRBV7-2 to TRBJ2-1; 8 nucleotides agree with TRBD2. The CDR3 runs to 15 residues. V dropped 6 bases and J dropped 8; count of bases not matched to a gene: 12. The V gene's germline CDR1 is SGHTA and CDR2 FQGNSA. The CDR3, as DNA: TGTGCCAGCAGTGGCCGGGGGGGCACTAGGGATGAGCAGTTCTTC. Translated: CASSGRGGTRDEQFF.

This chain connects TRBV9 to TRBJ2-1; D unresolved. V was cut by 4 bases and J by 3 bases, with 14 bases left in between. The CDR3 runs 15 residues. The germline V gene encodes CDR1 SGDLS and CDR2 YYNGEE. The CDR3 coding sequence is TGTGCCAGCAGCCCGAGGTCCGCAAACTACAATGAGCAGTTCTTC. This gives the protein CASSPRSANYNEQFF.

The J gene is TRBJ2-2, the V gene TRBV27; 12 bases align to TRBD1. The CDR3 has 17 residues. Trimming at V came to 5 bases and at J to 3 bases, leaving 7 bases not matched to a gene. Germline CDR1 reads MNHEY; CDR2 reads SMNVEV (reference sequence). The CDR3 region has the DNA TGTGCCAGCAGTCGGAGGGGACAGGGGGCGTACACCGGGGAGCTGTTTTTT. Its translation: CASSRRGQGAYTGELFF.

The chain is built from TRBV11-2 and TRBJ2-7; a weak D match, TRBD1 (6 bases). Looked up from germline, CDR1 is SGHAT and CDR2 is FQNNGV. V dropped 1 base and J dropped 0 bases, with 10 bases sitting between them. The CDR3 is made up of 15 amino acids. CDR3 sequence (DNA): TGTGCCAGCAGCTTAGTCCGGGACACCTCCTACGAGCAGTACTTC. As protein: CASSLVRDTSYEQYF.

The CDR3 DNA reads as TGTGCCACCCGCCCGGGACTAGCGGAGACAGATACGCAGTATTTT. It specifies CATRPGLAETDTQYF. The chain links TRBV19 to TRBJ2-3, with 11 bases fitting TRBD2. V lost 10 bases, J lost 3 bases, and 9 bases stayed unmatched. Germline assignment: CDR1 LNHDA and CDR2 SQIVND (reference sequence). This CDR3 is built from 15 residues.

This clone was detected a few times. The V call is TRBV4-3, the J call TRBJ2-1; TRBD2 agrees at 8 bases. The CDR3 has 15 amino acids. The ends lost 3 bases at V and 4 bases at J; junction bases unmatched: 5. Germline CDR1 is LGHNA and CDR2 is YSLEER. The CDR3 region is CASSQAGTRYNEQFF. CDR3 bases: TGCGCCAGCAGCCAGGCCGGGACTAGATACAATGAGCAGTTCTTC.

The chain links TRBV5-1 to TRBJ1-1; the D gene is possibly TRBD1 (5 bases). Germline V lookup: CDR1 SGHRS, CDR2 YFSETQ. This CDR3 region has 15 residues. The V gene lost 4 bases and the J gene lost 4 bases, with 17 bases spanning the gap. CDR3 in amino acids: CASSPRGGEVTEAFF. The CDR3, as DNA: TGCGCCAGCAGCCCCCGGGGGGGGGAGGTCACTGAAGCTTTCTTT.

This clone was counted between two and nine times. The chain recombines TRBV5-1 with TRBJ1-1; TRBD1 agrees at 9 bases. The CDR3 has 12 amino acids. Germline V gene data show CDR1 as SGHRS and CDR2 as YFSETQ. V shed 0 bases and J 11 bases; nucleotides not matched to a gene: 2. The CDR3 spells CASSLGGQGAFF. The CDR3 DNA follows: TGCGCCAGCAGCTTGGGAGGACAGGGGGCTTTCTTT.

In this sample, this clone turned up a few times. The gene calls are TRBV28 and TRBJ1-5, with unresolved D. The CDR3 sequence is 14 residues long. V dropped 10 bases and J dropped 2 bases, with 15 bases sitting between them. Germline assignment: CDR1 MDHEN and CDR2 SYDVKM. This CDR3 is CANPGGEGNQPQHF. CDR3 in DNA: TGTGCCAATCCGGGCGGGGAGGGCAATCAGCCCCAGCATTTT.

This rearrangement joins TRBV5-1 to TRBJ2-5; 9 bases align to TRBD1. The CDR3 contains 15 residues. Germline trimming cut 3 bases from V and 1 base from J; bases unmatched to any gene: 4. The germline V gene encodes CDR1 SGHRS and CDR2 YFSETQ. The DNA for the CDR3 is TGCGCCAGCAGCTCAACAGGGGGCCCCCAAGAGACCCAGTACTTC. Its protein is CASSSTGGPQETQYF.

This clone was detected once. J is TRBJ2-5 and V is TRBV27; 14 positions match TRBD2. Per the germline V gene, CDR1 is MNHEY and CDR2 is SMNVEV (reference sequence). J gave up 4 bases and V 3 bases, and 7 bases lay outside the gene matches. The CDR3 has 17 residues. The CDR3 loop reads CASSLLGTSGSGETQYF. CDR3 sequence (DNA): TGTGCCAGCAGTTTGCTTGGGACTAGCGGGAGCGGAGAGACCCAGTACTTC.

The chain uses TRBV9 and TRBJ2-7; 7 bases align to TRBD1. Germline CDR1 SGDLS, CDR2 YYNGEE. The CDR3 spans 16 residues. Losses at the gene ends were 0 bases for V and 0 bases for J; bases not matched to a gene: 6. CDR3 sequence: CASSVGGRGYSYEQYF. DNA of the CDR3: TGTGCCAGCAGCGTAGGGGGCAGGGGGTACTCCTACGAGCAGTACTTC.

This rearrangement joins TRBV2 to TRBJ1-2; tentative D call: TRBD1 (6 bases). The CDR3 is made up of 13 amino acids. Trimming cost V 2 bases and J 2 bases, with 6 bases left between them. In germline, CDR1 is SNHLY, CDR2 FYNNEI. The CDR3 DNA reads TGTGCCAGCAGTGAAACAGGGAACTATGGCTACACCTTC. Translation gives CASSETGNYGYTF.

This clone was observed once. The rearrangement uses TRBV6-5 and TRBJ2-2; D possibly corresponds to TRBD1 (5 bases). The germline V gene encodes CDR1 MNHEY and CDR2 SVGAGI. This CDR3 comprises 13 residues. Deletions cut 0 bases from V and 6 bases from J, with 5 bases between. CDR3 in DNA: TGTGCCAGCAGTTACTCGACAGCCGGGGAGCTGTTTTTT. Translation: CASSYSTAGELFF.

V is TRBV20-1 and J is TRBJ2-7; no reliable D call. V was trimmed by 3 bases and J by 2 bases, leaving 2 bases between them. From germline, CDR1 is DFQATT and CDR2 SNEGSKA (reference sequence). The CDR3 length is 10 residues. CDR3 sequence (DNA): TGCAGTGCTAGCACCTACGAGCAGTACTTC. Protein: CSASTYEQYF.

The CDR3 is CASSIVYAADQPQHF. CDR3 in DNA: TGTGCCAGTAGTATAGTATATGCGGCTGATCAGCCCCAGCATTTT. V gene TRBV19 combines with J gene TRBJ1-5, with D unclear. Looked up from germline, CDR1 is LNHDA and CDR2 is SQIVND (reference sequence). Trimming removed 1 base at V and 5 bases at J, with 12 bases between. The CDR3 length is 15 residues.

This clone was seen a handful of times. V is TRBV4-1 and J is TRBJ2-5; D might be TRBD2 (5 bases). The germline V gene encodes CDR1 MGHRA and CDR2 YSYEKL. The CDR3 consists of 15 residues. The ends were cut back, 5 bases at V and 1 base at J, with 14 bases in the middle. The CDR3 bases are TGCGCCAGCAGCTCCACACAGCGGAGCCAAGAGACCCAGTACTTC. As protein: CASSSTQRSQETQYF.

The chain recombines TRBV5-1 with TRBJ1-1; D call uncertain. Trimming pared 1 base from V and 0 bases from J, leaving 10 bases between. Germline V gives CDR1 SGHRS, CDR2 YFSETQ. The CDR3 runs 15 residues. In DNA form, the CDR3 reads TGCGCCAGCAGCTTGTTAGGAGGGATGAACACTGAAGCTTTCTTT. This gives the protein CASSLLGGMNTEAFF.

The rearrangement links TRBV5-1 to TRBJ1-1, with a possible D match to TRBD1 (6 bases). The V end lost 0 bases, the J end lost 0 bases, and 18 bases lay between the germline ends. Germline V gives CDR1 SGHRS, CDR2 YFSETQ. This CDR3 region has 18 residues. The CDR3 here is CASSLAAPGAVMNTEAFF. The CDR3 bases are TGCGCCAGCAGCTTGGCCGCTCCAGGGGCAGTCATGAACACTGAAGCTTTCTTT.

This chain connects TRBV5-1 to TRBJ2-3; weak D call: TRBD1 (6 bases). Trimming pared 4 bases from V and 1 base from J, leaving 13 bases between. CDR1 and CDR2 from the germline V gene are SGHRS and YFSETQ. The CDR3 covers 15 residues. The CDR3 DNA follows: TGCGCCAGCAGCCCCTTGGGGGCCGGCACAGATACGCAGTATTTT. As protein: CASSPLGAGTDTQYF.

This chain connects TRBV10-3 to TRBJ1-1; tentative D call: TRBD1 (6 bases). V was shortened by 11 bases and J by 6 bases, with 25 bases between the two germline ends. Germline CDR1 ENHRY, CDR2 SYGVKD. CDR3 length: 15 amino acids. The chain's CDR3 is CALSGDTGFMPEAFF. CDR3 in DNA: TGTGCCCTATCGGGTGACACAGGGTTTATGCCTGAAGCTTTCTTT.